Listed here are 17 T cell receptor beta chains from one sample, sequenced in a study of blood T cell repertoires in COVID-19 (dated by TCRdb to 2018 to 2021). The library relied on the immunoSEQ multiplex PCR assay. Not all clones reach the TCRdb copy of this immuneACCESS table, which keeps in-frame sequences only. Checked studies attribute under half of the gap to unresolved V genes and leave the rest unexplained. This sample gives about 350,000 clones in total; roughly 89% of them show up just once. The ten top clones hold under 5% of the sample. Input material: peripheral blood. These receptor sequences come from a woman aged 60-70 years with COVID-19, enrolled during active disease.

This clone turned up a few times. Other DNA sequences in this sample translate to the same CDR3. The V call is TRBV30, the J call TRBJ1-5; 7 bases fit TRBD1. CDR1 GTSNPN and CDR2 SVGIG come from the germline V gene (reference sequence). After removal of 5 bases from V and 4 bases from J, the junction contained 5 bases not matched to a gene. CDR3 length equals 13 residues. The DNA of the CDR3 is TGTGCCTGGTCCCGGGACAGTAATCAGCCCCAGCATTTT. Encoded protein: CAWSRDSNQPQHF.

The V gene is TRBV15, the J gene TRBJ1-2; the D gene is possibly TRBD1 (5 bases). CDR3 length: 12 residues. The germline CDR1 and CDR2 sequences are LNHNV and YYDKDF (reference sequence). V lost 5 bases and J 4 bases, leaving 8 bases between the germline ends. The CDR3: CATSLTGYGYTF. CDR3 nucleotide sequence: TGTGCCACCAGCTTAACAGGCTATGGCTACACCTTC. Full variable domain (rest looked up from reference TRBV15 and TRBJ1-2): DAMVIQNPRYQVTQFGKPVTLSCSQTLNHNVMYWYQQKSSQAPKLLFHYYDKDFNNEADTPDNFQSRRPNTSFCFLDIRSPGLGDTAMYLCATSLTGYGYTFGSGTRLTVV.

This rearrangement joins TRBV7-8 to TRBJ1-2; D is undetermined. The CDR3 is 14 residues long. The V gene lost 0 bases and the J gene lost 9 bases, with 14 bases spanning the gap. Germline CDR1 is SGHVS and CDR2 is FQNEAQ. The CDR3 region is CASSLAETTDSYTF. The CDR3, as DNA: TGTGCCAGCAGCTTAGCGGAGACTACAGATAGCTACACCTTC.

The chain joins TRBV19 to TRBJ1-5, with D unresolved. V dropped 1 base and J dropped 3 bases, with 13 bases sitting between them. The CDR3 consists of 16 residues. Looked up from germline, CDR1 is LNHDA and CDR2 is SQIVND (reference sequence). In DNA form, the CDR3 reads TGTGCCAGTAGTATAGGTCCGGGTCTTTACAATCAGCCCCAGCATTTT. Amino acids: CASSIGPGLYNQPQHF.

The rearrangement links TRBV25-1 to TRBJ1-1; D not certain. CDR1 is MGHDK and CDR2 is SYGVNS in the germline V gene. The V gene lost 7 bases and the J gene lost 1 base, with 10 bases spanning the gap. The CDR3 consists of 13 residues. Here the CDR3 DNA reads TGTGCCAGCACCACAAGTTCGAACACTGAAGCTTTCTTT. Translating it yields CASTTSSNTEAFF.

The chain joins TRBV18 to TRBJ2-1, with TRBD2 as a possible D gene (5 bases). V was pared by 4 bases and J by 6 bases, with 19 bases between. The CDR3 runs to 16 residues. From germline, CDR1 is KGHSH and CDR2 LQKENI. CDR3 nucleotide sequence: TGTGCCAGCTCACTCCGGGATTCTAGTCAGTCCAATGAGCAGTTCTTC. It specifies CASSLRDSSQSNEQFF.

The rearrangement uses TRBV5-1 and TRBJ2-1; 11 bases are a match to TRBD2. The CDR3 length is 16 residues. Germline V gene lookup returns CDR1 SGHRS and CDR2 YFSETQ. V shed 6 bases, J shed 2 bases, and the junction held 7 bases outside the gene matches. The CDR3 bases are TGCGCCAGCAATATAGCGGGGGGGTGGCCCTACAATGAGCAGTTCTTC. It translates to CASNIAGGWPYNEQFF. Looking up the rest from reference TRBV5-1 and TRBJ2-1 gives the full variable domain: KAGVTQTPRYLIKTRGQQVTLSCSPISGHRSVSWYQQTPGQGLQFLFEYFSETQRNKGNFPGRFSGRQFSNSRSEMNVSTLELGDSALYLCASNIAGGWPYNEQFFGPGTRLTVL.

The rearrangement links TRBV19 to TRBJ1-1; possible D gene TRBD1, 5 bases. The ends were cut back, 7 bases at V and 6 bases at J, with 18 bases in the middle. This CDR3 is 14 amino acids long. Looked up from germline, CDR1 is LNHDA and CDR2 is SQIVND (reference sequence). In DNA form, the CDR3 reads TGTGCCAGTATGAAGCAGGGTAAGGTCCCTGAAGCTTTCTTT. Protein product: CASMKQGKVPEAFF.

This clone was seen just once. This chain connects TRBV11-1 to TRBJ1-2; D gene uncertain. Germline CDR1 is SGHAT and CDR2 is FQDESV (reference sequence). The ends were cut back, 4 bases at V and 9 bases at J, with 18 bases in the middle. The CDR3 runs to 14 residues. The CDR3 protein is CASSSQSTGGSYTF. The CDR3 nucleotides are TGTGCCAGCAGCTCTCAATCGACTGGCGGGAGCTACACCTTC.

The sample holds one count of this clone. The V call is TRBV6-5, the J call TRBJ1-2; possibly TRBD1 for D (5 bases). The CDR3 runs 12 residues. Germline CDR1 is MNHEY and CDR2 is SVGAGI. Trimming took off 5 bases at V and 4 bases at J, with 8 bases between the two ends. The CDR3 coding sequence is TGTGCCAGCAGTCCGCAGGGCTATGGCTACACCTTC. Encoded protein: CASSPQGYGYTF.

J is TRBJ1-6 and V is TRBV28, with 7 bases aligning to TRBD1. The CDR3 spans 13 residues. With V trimmed by 5 bases and J by 16 bases, 11 bases remained unmatched. CDR1 and CDR2 from the germline V gene are MDHEN and SYDVKM. CDR3 in amino acids: CASSMGQRTSLHF. The CDR3 coding sequence is TGTGCCAGCAGTATGGGACAGCGGACTTCTCTCCACTTT.

The gene calls are TRBV28 and TRBJ1-5; D perhaps matches TRBD1 (5 bases). This CDR3 region has 17 residues. V was shortened by 3 bases and J by 0 bases, with 15 bases between the two germline ends. The germline gives CDR1 MDHEN, CDR2 SYDVKM. The CDR3, as DNA: TGTGCCAGCAGTTTGGGGCGAGGACGGTATAGCAATCAGCCCCAGCATTTT. Protein: CASSLGRGRYSNQPQHF.

This rearrangement joins TRBV7-2 to TRBJ2-3; 12 nucleotides align to TRBD2. The germline V gene encodes CDR1 SGHTA and CDR2 FQGNSA. With 3 bases clipped from V and 8 bases from J, the junction kept 12 bases outside the gene matches. The CDR3 totals 17 residues. CDR3 region: CASSFLMASGGAGTQYF. As DNA, the CDR3 is TGTGCCAGCAGCTTCCTCATGGCTAGCGGGGGGGCCGGTACGCAGTATTTT.

This clone was observed a few times. The gene calls are TRBV14 and TRBJ1-2; possible D gene TRBD1, 5 bases. V shed 6 bases and J shed 5 bases, with 10 bases lying between them. Germline lookup yields CDR1 SGHDN and CDR2 FVKESK. The CDR3 consists of 12 residues. The CDR3 bases are TGTGCCAGCAGGGACAATGGATATGGCTACACCTTC. Its translation: CASRDNGYGYTF.

Of note for this clone: Additional DNA sequences in this sample encode the identical CDR3. The chain couples TRBV25-1 to TRBJ1-1; a possible D gene is TRBD1 (5 bases). Between the trimmed V and J ends, which lost 6 bases and 2 bases, there was a span of 10 bases. Germline V CDR1 and CDR2: MGHDK, SYGVNS. This CDR3 comprises 13 residues. The CDR3 DNA is TGTGCCAGCAGCCCGACAGTAAACACTGAAGCTTTCTTT. It is translated as CASSPTVNTEAFF.

A single count supports this clone. The rearrangement joins TRBV11-2 to TRBJ2-1; D might be TRBD2 (7 bases). CDR1 and CDR2 (germline): SGHAT, FQNNGV. The V end lost 5 bases, the J end lost 7 bases, and 15 bases lay between the germline ends. The CDR3 totals 14 residues. The CDR3, as DNA: TGTGCCAGCAGCGCGGAGGGGGGGAGGAATGAGCAGTTCTTC. This encodes CASSAEGGRNEQFF.

The chain carries TRBV18 and TRBJ1-5, with 10 bases identical to TRBD1. Germline CDR1 is KGHSH and CDR2 is LQKENI. This CDR3 has 16 residues. J was trimmed by 7 bases and V by 2 bases; bases with no gene match: 8. This chain's CDR3 is CASSPTPGTGVQPQHF. The DNA for the CDR3 is TGTGCCAGCTCACCAACCCCCGGGACAGGGGTGCAGCCCCAGCATTTT.